The T cell receptor beta chain under discussion was sequenced for a study of T cell repertoires in cytomegalovirus infection. Findings and limits, study-wide: Public TCR beta family frequency separated CMV-and-HLA carriers, including in an independent cohort.

TCRdb called the reads again in MiXCR, with one record for every CDR3 protein. The sample records approximately 1,000,000 distinct CDR3 sequences, roughly a third being singletons. Trimming left V 3 bases short and J 2 bases short, with 10 bases between. CDR1 is LNHDA and CDR2 is SQIVND in the germline V gene (reference sequence). This CDR3 is 14 amino acids long. As for this clonotype: Its specificity is unknown.

The material was cultured CD8+ T cells from PBMCs, obtained from culture after CMV antigen stimulation. The receptor's source is a human donor in good health (CMV status not recorded). Some clones in this sample may be carry-over from other donors' samples. V is TRBV19 and J is TRBJ1-2, with unresolved D. The CDR3 region is CASSISPENYGYTF. CDR3 DNA sequence: TGTGCCAGTAGTATCTCCCCAGAGAACTATGGCTACACCTTC.